This T cell receptor beta chain was recorded in a study of OX40 agonist ivuxolimab in advanced cancers. The study, taken as a whole, reports: The study did not work out the antigen specificity of the expanded peripheral T cells.

Germline V gene lookup returns CDR1 SGHTA and CDR2 FQGNSA. There are 14 residues in the CDR3. V dropped 6 bases and J dropped 2 bases, with 13 bases sitting between them. Peripheral blood came from all dose cohorts at three timepoints. In the case of this clone: The antigen is unknown.

Clones were read by immunoSEQ multiplex PCR, and TCRdb kept only the in-frame ones, dropping some. The repertoire holds about 95,000 clones, with approximately 85% as singletons. The V call is TRBV7-2, the J call TRBJ1-1, with D possibly matching TRBD1 (6 bases). The sequence was collected from an adult with an advanced solid tumor such as melanoma, head and neck, liver or kidney cancer. The sample consisted of CD4+ or CD8+ T cells sorted from blood, taken in a trial of the OX40 agonist ivuxolimab. Written as DNA, the CDR3 is TGTGCCAGCAGTCTCTCAGGGGTTAACACTGAAGCTTTCTTT. The encoded protein is CASSLSGVNTEAFF.